This T cell receptor (beta chain) originates from a study of blood T cell repertoires in COVID-19. In this sample, this clone turned up once. Sequenced by immunoSEQ multiplex PCR; TCRdb stores in-frame clones only, minus some. The sample shows some 200,000 clones, 80% to 90% of them seen only once. V gave up 3 bases and J gave up 4 bases, with 21 bases separating them. This CDR3 region has 16 residues. Germline CDR1 reads SQVTM; CDR2 reads ANQGSEA. The sequence was collected from a woman aged 55-69 years who had recovered from COVID-19. Sequenced sample: peripheral blood. The J gene is TRBJ1-2, the V gene TRBV29-1, with D tentatively TRBD1 (6 bases). CDR3 DNA sequence: TGCAGCGTTGACGGGTTAGGATCACAGGGCGTCTATGGCTACACCTTC. Translation: CSVDGLGSQGVYGYTF. Together with reference TRBV29-1 and TRBJ1-2, the CDR3 gives the full variable domain: SAVISQKPSRDICQRGTSLTIQCQVDSQVTMMFWYRQQPGQSLTLIATANQGSEATYESGFVIDKFPISRPNLTFSTLTVSNMSPEDSSIYLCSVDGLGSQGVYGYTFGSGTRLTVV.